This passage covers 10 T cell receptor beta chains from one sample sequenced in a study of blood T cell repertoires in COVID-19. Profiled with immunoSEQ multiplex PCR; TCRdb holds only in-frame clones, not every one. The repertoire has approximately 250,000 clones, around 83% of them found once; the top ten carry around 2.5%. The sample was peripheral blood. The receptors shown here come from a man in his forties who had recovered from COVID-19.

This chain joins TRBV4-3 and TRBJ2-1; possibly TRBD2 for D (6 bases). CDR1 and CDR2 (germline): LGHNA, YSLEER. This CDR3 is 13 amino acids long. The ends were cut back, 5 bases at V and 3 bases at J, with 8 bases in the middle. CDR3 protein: CASSNSGYNEQFF. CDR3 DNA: TGCGCCAGCAGCAATAGCGGCTACAATGAGCAGTTCTTC.

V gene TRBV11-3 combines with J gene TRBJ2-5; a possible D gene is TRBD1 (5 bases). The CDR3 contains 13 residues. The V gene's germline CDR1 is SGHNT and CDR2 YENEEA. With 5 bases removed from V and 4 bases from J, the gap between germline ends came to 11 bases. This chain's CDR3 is CASSLQGGETQYF. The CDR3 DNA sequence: TGTGCCAGCAGCCTCCAGGGCGGAGAGACCCAGTACTTC. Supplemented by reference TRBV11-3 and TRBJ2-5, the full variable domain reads EAGVVQSPRYKIIEKKQPVAFWCNPISGHNTLYWYLQNLGQGPELLIRYENEEAVDDSQLPKDRFSAERLKGVDSTLKIQPAELGDSAVYLCASSLQGGETQYFGPGTRLLVL.

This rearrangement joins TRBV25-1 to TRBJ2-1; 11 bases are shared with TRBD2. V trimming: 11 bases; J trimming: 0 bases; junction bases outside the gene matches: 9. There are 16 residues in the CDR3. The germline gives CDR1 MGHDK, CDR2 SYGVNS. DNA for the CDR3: TGTGCCGGGACTAGCGGTTTGCCAAGCTCCTACAATGAGCAGTTCTTC. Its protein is CAGTSGLPSSYNEQFF.

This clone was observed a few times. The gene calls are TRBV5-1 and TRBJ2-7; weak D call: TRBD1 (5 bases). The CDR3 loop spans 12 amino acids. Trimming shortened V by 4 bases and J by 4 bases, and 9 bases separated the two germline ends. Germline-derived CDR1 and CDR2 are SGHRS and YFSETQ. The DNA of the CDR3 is TGCGCCAGCAGCATAGACAGTTACGAGCAGTACTTC. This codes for CASSIDSYEQYF.

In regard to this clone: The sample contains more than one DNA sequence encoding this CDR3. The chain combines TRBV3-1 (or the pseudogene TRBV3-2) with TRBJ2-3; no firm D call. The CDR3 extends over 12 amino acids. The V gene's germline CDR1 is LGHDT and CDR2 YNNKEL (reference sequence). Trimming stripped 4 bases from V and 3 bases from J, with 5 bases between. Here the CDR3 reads CASSLQTDTQYF. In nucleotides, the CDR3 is TGTGCCAGCAGCCTCCAAACAGATACGCAGTATTTT.

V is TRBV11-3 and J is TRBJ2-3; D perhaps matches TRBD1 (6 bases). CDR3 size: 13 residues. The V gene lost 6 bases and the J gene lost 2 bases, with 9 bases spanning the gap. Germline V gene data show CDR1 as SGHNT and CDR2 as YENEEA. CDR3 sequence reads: CASSLGATDTQYF. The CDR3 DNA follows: TGTGCCAGCAGTTTGGGGGCCACAGATACGCAGTATTTT. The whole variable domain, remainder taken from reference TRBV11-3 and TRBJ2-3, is EAGVVQSPRYKIIEKKQPVAFWCNPISGHNTLYWYLQNLGQGPELLIRYENEEAVDDSQLPKDRFSAERLKGVDSTLKIQPAELGDSAVYLCASSLGATDTQYFGPGTRLTVL.

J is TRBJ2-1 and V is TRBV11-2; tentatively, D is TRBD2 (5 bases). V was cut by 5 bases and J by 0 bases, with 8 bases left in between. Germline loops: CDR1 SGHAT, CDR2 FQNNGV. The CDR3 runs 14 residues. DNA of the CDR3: TGTGCCAGCAGCGGACTTAGCTCCTACAATGAGCAGTTCTTC. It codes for CASSGLSSYNEQFF. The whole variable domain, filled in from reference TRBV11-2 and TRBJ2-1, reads EAGVAQSPRYKIIEKRQSVAFWCNPISGHATLYWYQQILGQGPKLLIQFQNNGVVDDSQLPKDRFSAERLKGVDSTLKIQPAKLEDSAVYLCASSGLSSYNEQFFGPGTRLTVL.

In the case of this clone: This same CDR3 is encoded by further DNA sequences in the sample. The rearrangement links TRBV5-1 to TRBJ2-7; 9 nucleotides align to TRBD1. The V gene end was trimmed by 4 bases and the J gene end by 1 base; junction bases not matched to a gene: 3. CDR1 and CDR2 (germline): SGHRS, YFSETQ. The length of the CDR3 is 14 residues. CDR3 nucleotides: TGCGCCAGCAGCCGCGGACAGGGGTCCTACGAGCAGTACTTC. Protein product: CASSRGQGSYEQYF.

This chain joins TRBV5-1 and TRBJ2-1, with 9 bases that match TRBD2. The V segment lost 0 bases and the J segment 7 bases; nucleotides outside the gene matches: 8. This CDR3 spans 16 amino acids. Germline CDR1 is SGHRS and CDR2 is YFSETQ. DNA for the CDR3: TGCGCCAGCAGCTTGGAGGCCCAGCGGGGGGATAATGAGCAGTTCTTC. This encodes CASSLEAQRGDNEQFF.

This chain's CDR3 is CASSQGRGLEAGNYGYTF. The CDR3 region has the DNA TGTGCCAGCAGCCAAGGCCGGGGACTCGAGGCAGGTAACTATGGCTACACCTTC. The chain carries TRBV3-1 (or the pseudogene TRBV3-2) and TRBJ1-2; D may be TRBD1 (5 bases). The germline V gene encodes CDR1 LGHDT and CDR2 YNNKEL (reference sequence). V was clipped by 1 base and J by 1 base, with 19 bases between them. The CDR3 runs 18 residues.